This T cell receptor (beta chain) was found in a study of beta chain features in type 1 diabetes. Notes on the study in general: Type 1 diabetes patients had TCRB CDR3s that were shorter (moderately but significantly so) in all four CD4+ subsets. Researchers reported that naive, central memory and Treg TCRB repertoires appeared more similar in patients than in healthy donors.

CDR1 is SGHRS, CDR2 YFSETQ, per germline. The CDR3 covers 16 residues. Trimming removed 0 bases at V and 2 bases at J, with 15 bases between. As concerns this clone: The antigen remains undetermined.

Reverse transcribing all isolated RNA meant expressed TCRB transcripts were sequenced. Profiling relied on immunoSEQ multiplex PCR, and the TCRdb table lists in-frame clones only, not all of them. The sample yields hundreds of thousands of clones, approximately 14% seen once. The sequence came from a man aged 25 to 40 with type 1 diabetes. The rearrangement joins TRBV5-1 to TRBJ2-7; D might be TRBD1 (5 bases). Source material: naive CD4+ T cells from blood. The DNA for the CDR3 is TGCGCCAGCAGCTTGGCACCAGACCCGGACACCTACGAGCAGTACTTC. Protein product: CASSLAPDPDTYEQYF.